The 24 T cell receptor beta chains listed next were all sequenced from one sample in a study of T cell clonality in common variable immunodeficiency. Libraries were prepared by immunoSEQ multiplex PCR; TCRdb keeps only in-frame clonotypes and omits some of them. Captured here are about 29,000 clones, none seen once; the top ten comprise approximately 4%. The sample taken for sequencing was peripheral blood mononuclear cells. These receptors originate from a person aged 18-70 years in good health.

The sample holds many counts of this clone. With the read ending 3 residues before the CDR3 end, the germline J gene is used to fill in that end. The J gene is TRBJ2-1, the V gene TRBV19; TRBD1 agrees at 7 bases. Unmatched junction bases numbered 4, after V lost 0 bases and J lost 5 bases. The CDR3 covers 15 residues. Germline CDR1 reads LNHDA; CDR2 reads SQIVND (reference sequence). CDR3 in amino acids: CASSIDGTVHNEQFF. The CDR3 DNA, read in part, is TGTGCCAGTAGTATAGACGGGACAGTCCACAATGAG.

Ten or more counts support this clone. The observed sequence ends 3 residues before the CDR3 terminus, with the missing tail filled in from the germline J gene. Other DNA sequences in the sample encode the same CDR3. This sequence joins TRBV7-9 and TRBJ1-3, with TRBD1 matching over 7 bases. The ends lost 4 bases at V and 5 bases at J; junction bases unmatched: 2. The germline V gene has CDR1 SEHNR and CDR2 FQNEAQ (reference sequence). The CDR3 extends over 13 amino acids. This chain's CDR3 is CASSSTGRNTIYF. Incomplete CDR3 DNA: TGTGCCAGCAGCTCGACAGGGCGAAACACC.

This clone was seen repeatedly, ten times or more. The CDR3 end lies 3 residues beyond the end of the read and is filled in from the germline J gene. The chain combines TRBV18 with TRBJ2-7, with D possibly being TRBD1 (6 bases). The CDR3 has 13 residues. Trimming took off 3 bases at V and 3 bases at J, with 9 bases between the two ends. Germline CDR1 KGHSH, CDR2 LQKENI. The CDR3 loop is CASSPSDSYEQYF. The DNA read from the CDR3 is TGTGCCAGCTCACCTTCGGACAGCTACGAG.

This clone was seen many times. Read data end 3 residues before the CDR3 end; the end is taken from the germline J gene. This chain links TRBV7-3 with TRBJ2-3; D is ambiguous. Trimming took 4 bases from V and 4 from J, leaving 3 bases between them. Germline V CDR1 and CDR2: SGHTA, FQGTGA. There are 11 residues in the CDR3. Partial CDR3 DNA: TGTGCCAGCAGCTCCGCAGATACG. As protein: CASSSADT. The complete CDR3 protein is CASSSADTQYF. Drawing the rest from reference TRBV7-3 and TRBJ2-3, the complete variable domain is GAGVSQTPSNKVTEKGKYVELRCDPISGHTALYWYRQSLGQGPEFLIYFQGTGAADDSGLPNDRFFAVRPEGSVSTLKIQRTERGDSAVYLCASSSADTQYFGPGTRLTVL.

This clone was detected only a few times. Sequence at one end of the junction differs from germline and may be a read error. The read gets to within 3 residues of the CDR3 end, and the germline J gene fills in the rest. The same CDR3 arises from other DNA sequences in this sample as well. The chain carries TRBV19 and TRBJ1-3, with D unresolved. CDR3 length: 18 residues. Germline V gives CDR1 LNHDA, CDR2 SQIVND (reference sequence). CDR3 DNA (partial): TGTGCCAGTAGTATAATCCCCCCGACACGGCTCTCTGGAAACACA. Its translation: CASSIIPPTRLSGNT. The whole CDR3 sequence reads CASSIIPPTRLSGNTIYF. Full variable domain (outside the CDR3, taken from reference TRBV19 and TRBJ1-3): DGGITQSPKYLFRKEGQNVTLSCEQNLNHDAMYWYRQDPGQGLRLIYYSQIVNDFQKGDIAEGYSVSREKKESFPLTVTSAQKNPTAFYLCASSIIPPTRLSGNTIYFGEGSWLTVV.

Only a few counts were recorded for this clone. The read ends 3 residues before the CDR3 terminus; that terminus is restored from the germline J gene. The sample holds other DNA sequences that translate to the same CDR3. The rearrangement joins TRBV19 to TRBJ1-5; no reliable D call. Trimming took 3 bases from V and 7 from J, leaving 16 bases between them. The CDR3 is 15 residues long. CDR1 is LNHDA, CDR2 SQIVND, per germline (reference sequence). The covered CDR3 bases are TGTGCCAGTAGTATCGGGTTCGGGTTGCAACAGCCC. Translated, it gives CASSIGFGLQQP. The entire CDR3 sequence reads CASSIGFGLQQPQHF.

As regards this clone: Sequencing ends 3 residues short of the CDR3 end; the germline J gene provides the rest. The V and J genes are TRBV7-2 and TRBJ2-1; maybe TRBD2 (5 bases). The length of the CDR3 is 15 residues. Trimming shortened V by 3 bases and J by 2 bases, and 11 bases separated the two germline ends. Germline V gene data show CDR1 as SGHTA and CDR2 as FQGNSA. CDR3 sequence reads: CASSFAGVAYNEQFF. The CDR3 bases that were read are TGTGCCAGCAGCTTCGCCGGGGTCGCCTACAATGAG. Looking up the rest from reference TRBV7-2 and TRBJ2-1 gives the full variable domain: GAGVSQSPSNKVTEKGKDVELRCDPISGHTALYWYRQSLGQGLEFLIYFQGNSAPDKSGLPSDRFSAERTGGSVSTLTIQRTQQEDSAVYLCASSFAGVAYNEQFFGPGTRLTVL.

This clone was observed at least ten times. CDR3 amino acids: CASSSPGRGRGEQYF. The part of the CDR3 DNA that was read is TGTGCCAGCAGTTCCCCCGGTCGGGGGAGGGGCGAG. This chain uses TRBV28 with TRBJ2-7; TRBD2 matches 7 bases. The missing CDR3 end, 3 residues past where the read stops, is filled in from the germline J gene. CDR1 and CDR2 from the germline V gene are MDHEN and SYDVKM. This CDR3 is built from 15 residues. V dropped 4 bases and J dropped 6; count of bases not matched to a gene: 12.

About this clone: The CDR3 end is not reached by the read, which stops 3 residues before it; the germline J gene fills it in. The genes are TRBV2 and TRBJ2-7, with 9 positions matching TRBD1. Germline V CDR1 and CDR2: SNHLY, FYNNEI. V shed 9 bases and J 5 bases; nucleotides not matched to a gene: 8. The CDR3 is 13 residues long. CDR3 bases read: TGTGCCAGACAGGGGGCAGGGGGTAACGAG. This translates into CARQGAGGNE. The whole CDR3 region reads CARQGAGGNEQYF.

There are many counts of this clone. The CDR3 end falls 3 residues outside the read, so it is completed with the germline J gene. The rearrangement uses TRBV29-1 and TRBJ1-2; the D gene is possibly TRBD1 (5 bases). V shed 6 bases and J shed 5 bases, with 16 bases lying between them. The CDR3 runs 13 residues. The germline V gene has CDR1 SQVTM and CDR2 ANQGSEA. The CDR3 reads CSVHRPEGYGYTF. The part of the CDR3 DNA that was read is TGCAGCGTCCACAGGCCTGAGGGGTATGGC.

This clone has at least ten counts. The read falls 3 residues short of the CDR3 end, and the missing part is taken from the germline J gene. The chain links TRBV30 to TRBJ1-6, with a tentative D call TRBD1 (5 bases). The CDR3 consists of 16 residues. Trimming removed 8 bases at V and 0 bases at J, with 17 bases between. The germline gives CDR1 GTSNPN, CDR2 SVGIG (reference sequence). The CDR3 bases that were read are TGTGCCGGGACCACCTCGCTCAGCTCCTATAATTCACCC. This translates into CAGTTSLSSYNSP. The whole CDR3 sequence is CAGTTSLSSYNSPLHF.

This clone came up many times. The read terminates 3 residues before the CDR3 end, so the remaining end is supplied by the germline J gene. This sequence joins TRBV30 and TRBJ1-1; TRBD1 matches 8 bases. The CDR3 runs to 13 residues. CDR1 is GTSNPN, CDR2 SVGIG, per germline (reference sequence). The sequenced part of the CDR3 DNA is TGTGCCTGGAGTAAGGCAGGGGGCGGAGTA. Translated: CAWSKAGGGV. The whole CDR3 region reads CAWSKAGGGVAFF.

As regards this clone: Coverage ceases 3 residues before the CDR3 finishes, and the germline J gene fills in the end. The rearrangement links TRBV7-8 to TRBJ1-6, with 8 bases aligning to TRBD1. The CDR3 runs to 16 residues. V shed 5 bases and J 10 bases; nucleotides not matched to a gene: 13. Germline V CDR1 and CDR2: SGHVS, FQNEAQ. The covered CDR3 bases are TGTGCCAGCAGCATCGCATCAGGACAGGGAGTATCACCC. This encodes CASSIASGQGVSP. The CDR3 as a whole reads CASSIASGQGVSPLHF.

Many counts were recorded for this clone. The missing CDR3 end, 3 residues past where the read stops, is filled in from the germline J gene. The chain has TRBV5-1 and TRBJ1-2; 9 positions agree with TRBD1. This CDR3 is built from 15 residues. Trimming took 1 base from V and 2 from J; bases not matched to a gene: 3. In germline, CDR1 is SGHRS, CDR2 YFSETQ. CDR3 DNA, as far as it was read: TGCGCCAGCAGCTTGACAGGGGGCGCGAACTATGGC. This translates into CASSLTGGANYG. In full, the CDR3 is CASSLTGGANYGYTF.

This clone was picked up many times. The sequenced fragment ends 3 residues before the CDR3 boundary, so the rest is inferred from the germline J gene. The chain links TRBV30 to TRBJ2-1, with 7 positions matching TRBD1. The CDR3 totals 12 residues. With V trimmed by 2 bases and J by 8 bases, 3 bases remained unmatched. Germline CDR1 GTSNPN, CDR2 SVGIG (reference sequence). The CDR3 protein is CAWSPQGDEQFF. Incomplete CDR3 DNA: TGTGCCTGGAGTCCCCAGGGGGATGAG.

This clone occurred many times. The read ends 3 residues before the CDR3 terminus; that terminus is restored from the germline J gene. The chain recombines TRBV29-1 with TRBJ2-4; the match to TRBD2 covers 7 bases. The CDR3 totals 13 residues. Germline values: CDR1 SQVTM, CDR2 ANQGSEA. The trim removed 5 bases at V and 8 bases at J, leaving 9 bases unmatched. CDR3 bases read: TGCAGCGTTAGGCGGGAGAGGACTGACATT. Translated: CSVRRERTDI. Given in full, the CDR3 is CSVRRERTDIQYF. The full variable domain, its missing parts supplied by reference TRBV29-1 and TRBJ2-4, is SAVISQKPSRDICQRGTSLTIQCQVDSQVTMMFWYRQQPGQSLTLIATANQGSEATYESGFVIDKFPISRPNLTFSTLTVSNMSPEDSSIYLCSVRRERTDIQYFGAGTRLSVL.

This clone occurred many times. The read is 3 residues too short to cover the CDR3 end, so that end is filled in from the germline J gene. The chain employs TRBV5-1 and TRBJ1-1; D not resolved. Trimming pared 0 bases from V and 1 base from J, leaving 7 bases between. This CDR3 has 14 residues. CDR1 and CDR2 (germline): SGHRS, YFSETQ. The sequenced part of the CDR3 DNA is TGCGCCAGCAGCTTGGTTGGCCAGAACACTGAA. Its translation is CASSLVGQNTE. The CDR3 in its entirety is CASSLVGQNTEAFF.

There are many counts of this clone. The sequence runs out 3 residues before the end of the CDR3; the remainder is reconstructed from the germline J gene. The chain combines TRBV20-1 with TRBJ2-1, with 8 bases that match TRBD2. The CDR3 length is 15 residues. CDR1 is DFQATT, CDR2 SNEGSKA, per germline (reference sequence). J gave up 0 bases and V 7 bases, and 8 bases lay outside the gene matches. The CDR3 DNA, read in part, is TGCAGTGAGAACAAAGCGGGAGACTCCTACAATGAG. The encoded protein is CSENKAGDSYNE. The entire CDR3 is CSENKAGDSYNEQFF.

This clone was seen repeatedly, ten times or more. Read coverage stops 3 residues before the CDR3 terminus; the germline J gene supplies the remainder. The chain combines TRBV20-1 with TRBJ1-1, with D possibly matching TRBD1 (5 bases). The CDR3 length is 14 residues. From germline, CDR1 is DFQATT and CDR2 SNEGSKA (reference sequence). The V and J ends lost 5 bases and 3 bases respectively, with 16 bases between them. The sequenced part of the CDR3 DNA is TGCAGTGCTCCACCCTTTCCAGGGCACACTGAA. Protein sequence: CSAPPFPGHTE. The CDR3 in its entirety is CSAPPFPGHTEAFF.

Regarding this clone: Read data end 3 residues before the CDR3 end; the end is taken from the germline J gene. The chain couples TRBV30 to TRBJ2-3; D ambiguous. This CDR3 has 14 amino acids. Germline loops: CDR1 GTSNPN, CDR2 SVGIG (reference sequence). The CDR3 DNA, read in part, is TGTGCCTGGAGTAGTGGTGTCACACAAGAGACG. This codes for CAWSSGVTQET. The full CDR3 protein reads CAWSSGVTQETQYF.

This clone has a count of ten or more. The covered CDR3 bases are TGTGCCTGGAGGGAGGGGGCTAGCAATCAGCCC. Translated, it gives CAWREGASNQP. From start to end, the CDR3 is CAWREGASNQPQHF. The chain has TRBV30 and TRBJ1-5, with 7 positions matching TRBD1. The read ends 3 residues early relative to the CDR3; the germline J gene fills the gap. Germline assignment: CDR1 GTSNPN and CDR2 SVGIG (reference sequence). The ends lost 3 bases at V and 0 bases at J; junction bases unmatched: 2. The length of the CDR3 is 14 residues.

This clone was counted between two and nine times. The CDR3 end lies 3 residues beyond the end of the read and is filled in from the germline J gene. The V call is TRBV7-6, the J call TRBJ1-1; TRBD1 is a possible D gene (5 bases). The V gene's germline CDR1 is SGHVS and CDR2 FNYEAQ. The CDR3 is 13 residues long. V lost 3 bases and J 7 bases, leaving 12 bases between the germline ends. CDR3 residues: CASSLRQGDEAFF. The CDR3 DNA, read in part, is TGTGCCAGCAGCTTGAGGCAGGGCGATGAA.

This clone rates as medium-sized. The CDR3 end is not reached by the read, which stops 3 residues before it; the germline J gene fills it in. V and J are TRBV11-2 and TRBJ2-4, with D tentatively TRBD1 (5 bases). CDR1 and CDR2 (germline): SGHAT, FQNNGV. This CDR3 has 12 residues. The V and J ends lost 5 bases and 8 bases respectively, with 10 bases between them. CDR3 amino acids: CASSPDRYIQYF. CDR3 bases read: TGTGCCAGCAGCCCTGACAGATACATT.

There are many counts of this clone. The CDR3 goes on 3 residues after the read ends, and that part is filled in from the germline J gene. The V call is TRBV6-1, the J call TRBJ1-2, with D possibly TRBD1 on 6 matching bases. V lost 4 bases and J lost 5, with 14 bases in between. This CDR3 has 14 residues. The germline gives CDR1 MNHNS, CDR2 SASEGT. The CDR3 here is CASSVTQGRYGYTF. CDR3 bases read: TGTGCCAGCAGTGTGACGCAGGGGAGGTATGGC.